These T cell receptor beta chains were read from a single sample in a study of blood T cell repertoires in COVID-19. Here immunoSEQ multiplex PCR was the method, and the copy in TCRdb shows in-frame clones only, minus some. The sample consists of 150,000 to 200,000 clones, 92% of them appearing once. Source material: peripheral blood. The receptors shown here come from a man in his thirties or forties with COVID-19, enrolled during active disease. Each CDR3 is given with its conserved first and last residue. D genes are given only for firm matches. Size tells how often a clone was seen (once, few, many) or the class of an expanded clone, and some rows leave it out.

V gene: TRBV27
D gene: NA
J gene: TRBJ2-1
clone size: NA
CDR3 DNA: TGTGCCAGCAGCTCCGCTAGTATGGGTGAGCAGTTCTTC
CDR3 protein: CASSSASMGEQFF

V gene: TRBV30
D gene: TRBD2
J gene: TRBJ2-1
clone size: once
CDR3 DNA: TGTGCCTCTACTAGCGGGACTTCCTACAATGAGCAGTTCTTC
CDR3 protein: CASTSGTSYNEQFF

V gene: TRBV6-5
D gene: NA
J gene: TRBJ2-7
clone size: NA
CDR3 DNA: TGTGCCAGCAGTTACTCCGGGAGCGTTGGGTACGAGCAGTACTTC
CDR3 protein: CASSYSGSVGYEQYF

V gene: TRBV5-6
D gene: NA
J gene: TRBJ2-7
clone size: NA
CDR3 DNA: TGTGCCAGCAGCTTGGGGGCGGGGAGTTACGAGCAGTACTTC
CDR3 protein: CASSLGAGSYEQYF

V gene: TRBV5-1
D gene: TRBD1
J gene: TRBJ2-1
clone size: NA
CDR3 DNA: TGCGCCAGCAGCTTGTCACAGGGGATAGGGTACAATGAGCAGTTCTTC
CDR3 protein: CASSLSQGIGYNEQFF

V gene: TRBV4-1
D gene: NA
J gene: TRBJ1-2
clone size: NA
CDR3 DNA: TGCGCCAGCAGCCAAGATTACACAGCTTCTGGCTACACCTTC
CDR3 protein: CASSQDYTASGYTF

V gene: TRBV27
D gene: TRBD1
J gene: TRBJ1-2
clone size: NA
CDR3 DNA: TGTGCCAGCAGTCAGGGGGCAGGGTATGGCTACACCTTC
CDR3 protein: CASSQGAGYGYTF

V gene: TRBV13
D gene: NA
J gene: TRBJ1-2
clone size: NA
CDR3 DNA: TGTGCCAGCAGCGTAACAGGGCATGGCTACACCTTC
CDR3 protein: CASSVTGHGYTF

V gene: TRBV18
D gene: TRBD1
J gene: TRBJ1-6
clone size: NA
CDR3 DNA: TGTGCCAGCTCACGACAGGGGGGCAATTCACCCCTCCACTTT
CDR3 protein: CASSRQGGNSPLHF

V gene: TRBV28
D gene: TRBD1
J gene: TRBJ2-1
clone size: NA
CDR3 DNA: TGTGCCAGCAGTTTATTGGCCTGGGACAGGGGTGGCGATGAGCAGTTCTTC
CDR3 protein: CASSLLAWDRGGDEQFF

V gene: TRBV6-5
D gene: NA
J gene: TRBJ2-1
clone size: NA
CDR3 DNA: TGTGCCAGCAGTTATCTAGAAGAGTCGGATGAGCAGTTCTTC
CDR3 protein: CASSYLEESDEQFF

V gene: TRBV12-3/TRBV12-4
D gene: NA
J gene: TRBJ1-2
clone size: NA
CDR3 DNA: TGTGCCAGCAGTTTACAGGGGTATGGCTACACCTTC
CDR3 protein: CASSLQGYGYTF

V gene: TRBV6-6
D gene: NA
J gene: TRBJ2-3
clone size: NA
CDR3 DNA: TGTGCCAGCAAAGCGGGAGATACGCAGTATTTT
CDR3 protein: CASKAGDTQYF

V gene: TRBV28
D gene: NA
J gene: TRBJ2-7
clone size: NA
CDR3 DNA: TGTGCCAGCAGCTCCGAGCGCTACGAGCAGTACTTC
CDR3 protein: CASSSERYEQYF

V gene: TRBV7-2
D gene: NA
J gene: TRBJ1-2
clone size: NA
CDR3 DNA: TGTGCCAGCAGTCCGCAGGGGTCCCATGGCTACACCTTC
CDR3 protein: CASSPQGSHGYTF

V gene: TRBV4-1
D gene: NA
J gene: TRBJ2-7
clone size: NA
CDR3 DNA: TGCGCCAGCAGCCAAAACCGGGGTATCTACGAGCAGTACTTC
CDR3 protein: CASSQNRGIYEQYF

V gene: TRBV5-1
D gene: NA
J gene: TRBJ2-3
clone size: NA
CDR3 DNA: TGCGCCAGCAGCTTGTTCGGCGGAATCCAGGGACTCACAGATACGCAGTATTTT
CDR3 protein: CASSLFGGIQGLTDTQYF

V gene: TRBV28
D gene: TRBD2
J gene: TRBJ2-1
clone size: NA
CDR3 DNA: TGTGCCTGCCGGCGGGGGACCGATTACAATGAGCAGTTCTTC
CDR3 protein: CACRRGTDYNEQFF

V gene: TRBV2
D gene: NA
J gene: TRBJ1-5
clone size: NA
CDR3 DNA: TGTGCCAGCAGTCCCTCCACAGGGTTACAGCCCCAGCATTTT
CDR3 protein: CASSPSTGLQPQHF

V gene: TRBV30
D gene: NA
J gene: TRBJ2-3
clone size: NA
CDR3 DNA: TGTGCCTGGACGCCACTAAGCACAGATACGCAGTATTTT
CDR3 protein: CAWTPLSTDTQYF

V gene: TRBV7-8
D gene: NA
J gene: TRBJ1-4
clone size: NA
CDR3 DNA: TGTGCCAGCAGCTTAGGTCCCGGGGGTAACGAAAAACTGTTTTTT
CDR3 protein: CASSLGPGGNEKLFF

V gene: TRBV7-2
D gene: TRBD1
J gene: TRBJ1-3
clone size: once
CDR3 DNA: TGTGCCAGCAGCTTTTATCGGACAGGGAAGGCTGGAAACACCATATATTTT
CDR3 protein: CASSFYRTGKAGNTIYF

V gene: TRBV7-3
D gene: TRBD2
J gene: TRBJ2-7
clone size: NA
CDR3 DNA: TGTGCCAGACCGGGGCGAGGACTAGCGGGGGGGCCCCACGAGCAGTACTTC
CDR3 protein: CARPGRGLAGGPHEQYF

V gene: TRBV28
D gene: TRBD2
J gene: TRBJ2-3
clone size: NA
CDR3 DNA: TGTGCCAGCAGTTTATCCCGGGGACTAAAATATAGCACAGATACGCAGTATTTT
CDR3 protein: CASSLSRGLKYSTDTQYF

V gene: TRBV27
D gene: TRBD2
J gene: TRBJ2-5
clone size: NA
CDR3 DNA: TGTGCCAGCAGTTCCCTACTAGCGGGAGCTGAGACCCAGTACTTC
CDR3 protein: CASSSLLAGAETQYF

V gene: TRBV19
D gene: TRBD1
J gene: TRBJ1-5
clone size: NA
CDR3 DNA: TGTGCCAGTAGTATAGGACAGGGCTATAGCAATCAGCCCCAGCATTTT
CDR3 protein: CASSIGQGYSNQPQHF

V gene: TRBV6-2/TRBV6-3
D gene: TRBD1
J gene: TRBJ2-7
clone size: NA
CDR3 DNA: TGTGCCAGCAGTTACGTTGACAGGGTCCGTGTGGAGCAGTACTTC
CDR3 protein: CASSYVDRVRVEQYF

V gene: TRBV5-4
D gene: NA
J gene: TRBJ1-3
clone size: NA
CDR3 DNA: TGTGCCAGCAGCTTGGCACAGTCTGGAAACACCATATATTTT
CDR3 protein: CASSLAQSGNTIYF

V gene: TRBV3-1/TRBV3-2
D gene: NA
J gene: TRBJ1-2
clone size: NA
CDR3 DNA: TGTGCCAGCAGCCAAGCTTCTTATGGCTACACCTTC
CDR3 protein: CASSQASYGYTF

V gene: TRBV30
D gene: NA
J gene: TRBJ1-3
clone size: few
CDR3 DNA: TGTGCCTGGAGTGTAACGAGGGCATCTGGAAACACCATATATTTT
CDR3 protein: CAWSVTRASGNTIYF

V gene: TRBV6-2/TRBV6-3
D gene: TRBD2
J gene: TRBJ2-3
clone size: NA
CDR3 DNA: TGTGCCAGCAGTTACTCACTAGCGGGGGGAGGGAATACGCAGTATTTT
CDR3 protein: CASSYSLAGGGNTQYF

V gene: TRBV5-4
D gene: TRBD2
J gene: TRBJ2-5
clone size: NA
CDR3 DNA: TGTGCCAGCAGGGGGAGGGGAGAGACCCAGTACTTC
CDR3 protein: CASRGRGETQYF

V gene: TRBV5-6
D gene: NA
J gene: TRBJ2-7
clone size: NA
CDR3 DNA: TGTGCCAGCAGCTTCGGGACAACCTACGAGCAGTACTTC
CDR3 protein: CASSFGTTYEQYF

V gene: TRBV4-2
D gene: NA
J gene: TRBJ2-2
clone size: NA
CDR3 DNA: TGTGCCAGCAGCCAAAATAGCTTTAACACCGGGGAGCTGTTTTTT
CDR3 protein: CASSQNSFNTGELFF

V gene: TRBV15
D gene: NA
J gene: TRBJ1-2
clone size: NA
CDR3 DNA: TGTGCCACCAGCAGAGATCGGAACTATGGCTACACCTTC
CDR3 protein: CATSRDRNYGYTF

V gene: TRBV5-1
D gene: NA
J gene: TRBJ1-5
clone size: few
CDR3 DNA: TGCGCCAGCAGACTTGAAGGGGGCAATCAGCCCCAGCATTTT
CDR3 protein: CASRLEGGNQPQHF

V gene: TRBV15
D gene: NA
J gene: TRBJ2-6
clone size: NA
CDR3 DNA: TGTGCCACCAGCAGAAAAGACAGGCCCTCTGGGGCCAACGTCCTGACTTTC
CDR3 protein: CATSRKDRPSGANVLTF

V gene: TRBV29-1
D gene: NA
J gene: TRBJ2-1
clone size: NA
CDR3 DNA: TGCAGCGTATCCGACAGGGACTATGAGCAGTTCTTC
CDR3 protein: CSVSDRDYEQFF

V gene: TRBV7-8
D gene: NA
J gene: TRBJ1-2
clone size: NA
CDR3 DNA: TGTGCCAGCAGCTCGACAGTGTCCCCTAACTATGGCTACACCTTC
CDR3 protein: CASSSTVSPNYGYTF

V gene: TRBV5-1
D gene: NA
J gene: TRBJ1-1
clone size: NA
CDR3 DNA: TGCGCCAGCAGCTTGGGGGCCTACAAGACTGAAGCTTTCTTT
CDR3 protein: CASSLGAYKTEAFF

V gene: TRBV7-9
D gene: TRBD2
J gene: TRBJ2-7
clone size: NA
CDR3 DNA: TGTGCCAGCAGCTTAGTAACCGGGACTATTCTTGACGAGCAGTACTTC
CDR3 protein: CASSLVTGTILDEQYF

V gene: TRBV9
D gene: NA
J gene: TRBJ2-3
clone size: NA
CDR3 DNA: TGTGCCAGCAGCTCCACAGGTAGCCGTTCGTTTCCAGATACGCAGTATTTT
CDR3 protein: CASSSTGSRSFPDTQYF

V gene: TRBV5-4
D gene: TRBD2
J gene: TRBJ2-5
clone size: NA
CDR3 DNA: TGTGCCCTCAATCGGCGGGGGGCCCAAGAGACCCAGTACTTC
CDR3 protein: CALNRRGAQETQYF

V gene: TRBV2
D gene: TRBD1
J gene: TRBJ2-1
clone size: NA
CDR3 DNA: TGTGCCAGCAGTGAAGCCCGAACAGGGACAGGTCCAAGCAAAAGTAGATACAATGAGCAGTTCTTC
CDR3 protein: CASSEARTGTGPSKSRYNEQFF

V gene: TRBV29-1
D gene: NA
J gene: TRBJ2-7
clone size: few
CDR3 DNA: TGCAGCGTGGGCCTTAGGCTTGGGCTCGAGCAGTACTTC
CDR3 protein: CSVGLRLGLEQYF

V gene: TRBV7-2
D gene: TRBD1
J gene: TRBJ1-2
clone size: NA
CDR3 DNA: TGTGCCAGCAGCCTATCACCAGGGGGCGGTTATGGCTACACCTTC
CDR3 protein: CASSLSPGGGYGYTF

V gene: TRBV25-1
D gene: TRBD1
J gene: TRBJ2-1
clone size: NA
CDR3 DNA: TGTGCCAGCAGTGCCCTGACAGGGTTAGGCTCCTACAATGAGCAGTTCTTC
CDR3 protein: CASSALTGLGSYNEQFF

V gene: TRBV2
D gene: NA
J gene: TRBJ1-5
clone size: NA
CDR3 DNA: TGTGCCAGCACACAGAACTCAGGGGGCAATCAGCCCCAGCATTTT
CDR3 protein: CASTQNSGGNQPQHF

V gene: TRBV19
D gene: TRBD1
J gene: TRBJ1-1
clone size: NA
CDR3 DNA: TGTGCCAGTAGTAGGGACAGGTTTCGCACTGAAGCTTTCTTT
CDR3 protein: CASSRDRFRTEAFF

V gene: TRBV7-6
D gene: NA
J gene: TRBJ1-3
clone size: NA
CDR3 DNA: TGTGCCAGCAGCCCGAGGACAGTAGTTTCTGGAAACACCATATATTTT
CDR3 protein: CASSPRTVVSGNTIYF

V gene: TRBV30
D gene: TRBD1
J gene: TRBJ1-1
clone size: NA
CDR3 DNA: TGTGCCAGCGACAGGGCGAACACTGAAGCTTTCTTT
CDR3 protein: CASDRANTEAFF

V gene: TRBV9
D gene: NA
J gene: TRBJ1-1
clone size: NA
CDR3 DNA: TGTGCCAGCAGCCCTAGTGGAGGTGCTACTGAAGCTTTCTTT
CDR3 protein: CASSPSGGATEAFF

V gene: TRBV5-3
D gene: NA
J gene: TRBJ1-1
clone size: NA
CDR3 DNA: TGTGCCAGAAGCTTAAGGATAGGGGAACCGAACACTGAAGCTTTCTTT
CDR3 protein: CARSLRIGEPNTEAFF

V gene: TRBV11-2
D gene: NA
J gene: TRBJ2-7
clone size: once
CDR3 DNA: TGTGCCAGCAGCTTTCTCCCGGGACAAGTTTACGAGCAGTACTTC
CDR3 protein: CASSFLPGQVYEQYF

V gene: TRBV5-1
D gene: TRBD2
J gene: TRBJ2-1
clone size: NA
CDR3 DNA: TGCGCCAGCAGCTTGGTTGCGGGAGTTCCGAATGAGCAGTTCTTC
CDR3 protein: CASSLVAGVPNEQFF

V gene: TRBV7-2
D gene: TRBD1
J gene: TRBJ2-7
clone size: NA
CDR3 DNA: TGTGCCAGCAGACTCGATAACGGACAGGGGGCCTACGAGCAGTACTTC
CDR3 protein: CASRLDNGQGAYEQYF

V gene: TRBV27
D gene: TRBD2
J gene: TRBJ2-5
clone size: NA
CDR3 DNA: TGTGCCAGCAGTTTTTTTAGCGGGAGGGGTCAAGAGACCCAGTACTTC
CDR3 protein: CASSFFSGRGQETQYF

V gene: TRBV27
D gene: TRBD1
J gene: TRBJ1-2
clone size: NA
CDR3 DNA: TGTGCCAGCAGTTCTACCTGGGGGACAGGGGGTCTAAGGGAAGGCTACACCTTC
CDR3 protein: CASSSTWGTGGLREGYTF

V gene: TRBV5-5
D gene: NA
J gene: TRBJ2-7
clone size: few
CDR3 DNA: TGTGCCAGCAGCTTGGCCGGGGTGGGAGAGCAGTACTTC
CDR3 protein: CASSLAGVGEQYF

V gene: TRBV5-1
D gene: NA
J gene: TRBJ2-5
clone size: NA
CDR3 DNA: TGCGCCAGCAGACTAGCAACCCAACTCCGGGGATCGGAGACCCAGTACTTC
CDR3 protein: CASRLATQLRGSETQYF